This T cell receptor (beta chain) was obtained from a study of beta chain features in type 1 diabetes. This clone has a handful of counts. The antigen is not known. Broader study findings: VDJ junctions sequenced from type 1 diabetes patients showed fewer insertions and more deletions. TCRB CDR3s were moderately but significantly shorter in Type 1 diabetes patients in all four CD4+ subsets.

The germline CDR1 and CDR2 sequences are GTSNPN and SVGIG (reference sequence). Trimming left V 5 bases short and J 0 bases short, with 8 bases between. This CDR3 has 14 residues. The entirety of the isolated RNA underwent reverse transcription, so expressed TCRB transcripts were sequenced. Method: immunoSEQ multiplex PCR; TCRdb's copy keeps in-frame clones and lacks some. The table lists about 740,000 clones, 13% of them singletons, with approximately 0.022% in the top ten. The V gene is TRBV30, the J gene TRBJ2-6; D is ambiguous. This TCR was recovered from a young man with type 1 diabetes. The material sequenced was naive CD4+ T cells from blood. CDR3 residues: CAWARCSGANVLTF. The DNA for the CDR3 is TGTGCCTGGGCCAGGTGCTCTGGGGCCAACGTCCTGACTTTC.